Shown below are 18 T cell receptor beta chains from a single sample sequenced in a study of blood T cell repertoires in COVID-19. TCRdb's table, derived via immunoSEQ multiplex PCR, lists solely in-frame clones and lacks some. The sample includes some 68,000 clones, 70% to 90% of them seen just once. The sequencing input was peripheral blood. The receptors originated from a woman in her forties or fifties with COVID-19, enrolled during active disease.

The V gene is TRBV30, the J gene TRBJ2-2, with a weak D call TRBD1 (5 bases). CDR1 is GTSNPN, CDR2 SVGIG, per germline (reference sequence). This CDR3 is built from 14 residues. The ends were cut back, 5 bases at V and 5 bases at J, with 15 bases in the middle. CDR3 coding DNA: TGTGCCTGGGACAGTTTCGCCGCAACCGGGGAGCTGTTTTTT. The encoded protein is CAWDSFAATGELFF.

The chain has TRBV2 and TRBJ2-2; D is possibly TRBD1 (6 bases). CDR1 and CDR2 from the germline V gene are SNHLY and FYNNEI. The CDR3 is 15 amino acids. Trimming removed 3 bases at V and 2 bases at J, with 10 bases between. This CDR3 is CASSDRGLNTGELFF. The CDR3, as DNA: TGTGCCAGCAGTGACAGGGGCCTTAACACCGGGGAGCTGTTTTTT. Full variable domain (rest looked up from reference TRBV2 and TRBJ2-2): EPEVTQTPSHQVTQMGQEVILRCVPISNHLYFYWYRQILGQKVEFLVSFYNNEISEKSEIFDDQFSVERPDGSNFTLKIRSTKLEDSAMYFCASSDRGLNTGELFFGEGSRLTVL.

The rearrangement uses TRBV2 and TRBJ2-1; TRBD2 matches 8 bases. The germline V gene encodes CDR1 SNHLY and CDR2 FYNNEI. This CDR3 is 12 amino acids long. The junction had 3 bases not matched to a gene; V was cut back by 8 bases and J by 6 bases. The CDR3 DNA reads TGTGCCAGCGGGACTAGACTCAATGAGCAGTTCTTC. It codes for CASGTRLNEQFF.

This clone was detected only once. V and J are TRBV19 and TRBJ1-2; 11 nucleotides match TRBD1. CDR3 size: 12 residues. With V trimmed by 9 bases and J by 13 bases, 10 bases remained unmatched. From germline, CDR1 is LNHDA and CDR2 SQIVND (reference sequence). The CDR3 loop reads CASHVWDRGFTF. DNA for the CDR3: TGTGCCAGCCACGTTTGGGACAGGGGGTTCACCTTC.

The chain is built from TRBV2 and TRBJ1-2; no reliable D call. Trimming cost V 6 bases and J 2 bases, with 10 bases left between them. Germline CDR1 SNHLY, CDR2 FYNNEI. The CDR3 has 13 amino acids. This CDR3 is CASSPQANYGYTF. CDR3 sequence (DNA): TGTGCCAGCAGCCCCCAGGCAAACTATGGCTACACCTTC.

The CDR3 coding sequence is TGTGCCAGCAGCCTCCGGGACAGGGGTGCCGAGCAGTACTTC. It encodes CASSLRDRGAEQYF. The chain combines TRBV11-2 with TRBJ2-7; TRBD1 matches 10 bases. Trimming took 5 bases from V and 6 from J; bases not matched to a gene: 7. The CDR3 runs 14 residues. CDR1 is SGHAT, CDR2 FQNNGV, per germline.

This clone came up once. The CDR3 sequence is CASSPHERGSEQFF. DNA for the CDR3: TGCGCCAGCAGCCCACACGAAAGGGGTTCTGAGCAGTTCTTC. The chain carries TRBV4-1 and TRBJ2-1, with D tentatively TRBD1 (5 bases). The CDR3 contains 14 residues. The V end was cut by 4 bases, the J end by 9 bases, with 16 bases between. Per the germline V gene, CDR1 is MGHRA and CDR2 is YSYEKL.

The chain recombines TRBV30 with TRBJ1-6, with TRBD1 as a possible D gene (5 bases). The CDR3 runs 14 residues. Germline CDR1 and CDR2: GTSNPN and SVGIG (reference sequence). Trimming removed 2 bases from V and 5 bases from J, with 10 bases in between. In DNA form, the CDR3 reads TGTGCCTGGAGTCGGACACTCAATAATTCACCCCTCCACTTT. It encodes CAWSRTLNNSPLHF.

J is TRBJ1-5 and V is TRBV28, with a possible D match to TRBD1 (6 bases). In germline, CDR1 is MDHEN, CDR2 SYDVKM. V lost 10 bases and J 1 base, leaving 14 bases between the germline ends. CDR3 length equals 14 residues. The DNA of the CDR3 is TGTGCCACCAAACAGGGTAAGAGCAATCAGCCCCAGCATTTT. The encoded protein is CATKQGKSNQPQHF.

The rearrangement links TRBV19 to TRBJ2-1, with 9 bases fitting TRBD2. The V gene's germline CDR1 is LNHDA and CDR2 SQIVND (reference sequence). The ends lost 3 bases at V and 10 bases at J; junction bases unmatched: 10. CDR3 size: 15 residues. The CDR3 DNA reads TGTGCCAGTAGTATCTTCGCGGGAGGGCCGCGGGAGCAGTTCTTC. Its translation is CASSIFAGGPREQFF.

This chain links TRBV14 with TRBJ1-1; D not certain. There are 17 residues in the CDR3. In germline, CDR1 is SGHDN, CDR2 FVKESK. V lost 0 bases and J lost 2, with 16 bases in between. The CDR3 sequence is CASSQDFFRGKNTEAFF. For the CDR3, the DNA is TGTGCCAGCAGCCAAGATTTTTTTCGCGGGAAAAACACTGAAGCTTTCTTT.

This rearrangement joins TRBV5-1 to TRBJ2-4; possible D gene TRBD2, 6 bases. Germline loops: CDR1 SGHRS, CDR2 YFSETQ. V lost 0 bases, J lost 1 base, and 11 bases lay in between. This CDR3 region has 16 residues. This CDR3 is CASSLEVAGAKNIQYF. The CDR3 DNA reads TGCGCCAGCAGCTTGGAGGTTGCGGGGGCCAAAAACATTCAGTACTTC.

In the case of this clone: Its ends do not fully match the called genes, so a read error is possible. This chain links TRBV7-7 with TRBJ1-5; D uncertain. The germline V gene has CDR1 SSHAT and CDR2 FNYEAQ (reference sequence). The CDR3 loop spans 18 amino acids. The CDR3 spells CASSLARDCRDVNQPQHF. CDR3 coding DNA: TGTGCTAGCAGCTTAGCGCGAGACTGCCGTGACGTTAATCAGCCCCAGCATTTT.

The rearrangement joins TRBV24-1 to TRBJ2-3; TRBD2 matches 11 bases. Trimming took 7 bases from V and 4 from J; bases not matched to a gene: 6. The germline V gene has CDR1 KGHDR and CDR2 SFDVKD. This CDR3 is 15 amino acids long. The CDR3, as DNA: TGTGCCACCAGCAAACTAGCGGGAGCGGCAGATACGCAGTATTTT. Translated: CATSKLAGAADTQYF.

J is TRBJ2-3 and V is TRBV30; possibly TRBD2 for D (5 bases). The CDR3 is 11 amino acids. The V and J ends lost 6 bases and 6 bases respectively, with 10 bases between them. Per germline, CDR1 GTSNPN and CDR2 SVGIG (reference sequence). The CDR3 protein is CACNIADTQYF. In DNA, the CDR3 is TGTGCCTGTAATATAGCGGATACGCAGTATTTT.

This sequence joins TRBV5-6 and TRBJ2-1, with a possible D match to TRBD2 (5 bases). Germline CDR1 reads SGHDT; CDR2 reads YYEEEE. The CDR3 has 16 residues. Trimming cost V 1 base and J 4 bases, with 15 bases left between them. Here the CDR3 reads CASSLLPSGTYNEQFF. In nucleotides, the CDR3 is TGTGCCAGCAGCTTGCTCCCCAGCGGCACTTACAATGAGCAGTTCTTC.

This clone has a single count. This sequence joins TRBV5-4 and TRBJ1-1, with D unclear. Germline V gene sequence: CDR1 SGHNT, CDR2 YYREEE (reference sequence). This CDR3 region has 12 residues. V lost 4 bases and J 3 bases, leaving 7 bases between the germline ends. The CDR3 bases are TGTGCCAGCAGCCCTATGGACACTGAAGCTTTCTTT. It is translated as CASSPMDTEAFF. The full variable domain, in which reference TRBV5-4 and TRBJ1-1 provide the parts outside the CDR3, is ETGVTQSPTHLIKTRGQQVTLRCSSQSGHNTVSWYQQALGQGPQFIFQYYREEENGRGNFPPRFSGLQFPNYSSELNVNALELDDSALYLCASSPMDTEAFFGQGTRLTVV.

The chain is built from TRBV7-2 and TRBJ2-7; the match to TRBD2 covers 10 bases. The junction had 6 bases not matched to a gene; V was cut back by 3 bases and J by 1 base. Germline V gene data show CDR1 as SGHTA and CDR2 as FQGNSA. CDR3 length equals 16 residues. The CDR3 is CASSLGLARLSYEQYF. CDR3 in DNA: TGTGCCAGCAGCTTGGGACTAGCGAGACTGTCCTACGAGCAGTACTTC.